These T cell receptor beta chains were read from a single sample in a study of blood T cell repertoires in COVID-19. TCRdb keeps only in-frame clones here, not all; method: immunoSEQ multiplex PCR. Among approximately 280,000 clones listed, around 89% were seen once. Sequenced material: peripheral blood. Every receptor here comes from a man aged 35 to 55 with acute or convalescent COVID-19. The CDR3 runs from the conserved cysteine through the conserved F or W. A D gene is named only where the DNA matches it firmly. Size tells how often a clone was seen (once, few, many) or the class of an expanded clone, and some rows leave it out.

V gene	J gene	clone size	D gene	CDR3 protein	CDR3 DNA
TRBV3-1/TRBV3-2	TRBJ2-3	NA	TRBD2	CASSSGGFTDTQYF	TGTGCCAGCAGCTCCGGGGGGTTCACAGATACGCAGTATTTT
TRBV9	TRBJ2-7	NA	NA	CASSVSGDWTGEQYF	TGTGCCAGCAGCGTCTCAGGGGATTGGACGGGCGAGCAGTACTTC
TRBV7-8	TRBJ1-5	NA	TRBD1	CASSPRQGTDQPQHF	TGTGCCAGCAGCCCACGACAGGGGACGGATCAGCCCCAGCATTTT
TRBV6-1	TRBJ2-1	NA	TRBD2	CASSEWRGTLPSYNEQFF	TGTGCCAGCAGTGAATGGCGGGGGACCCTACCCTCCTACAATGAGCAGTTCTTC
TRBV19	TRBJ1-1	NA	NA	CASSIVAVNTEAFF	TGTGCCAGTAGTATAGTGGCAGTGAACACTGAAGCTTTCTTT
TRBV6-6	TRBJ1-2	NA	TRBD1	CASSRLGQGDGYTF	TGTGCCAGCAGTCGCTTGGGACAGGGAGATGGCTACACCTTC
TRBV4-1	TRBJ1-5	NA	NA	CASSQGGGSREPQHF	TGCGCCAGCAGCCAAGGGGGAGGTAGCAGAGAGCCCCAGCATTTT
TRBV29-1	TRBJ1-4	NA	TRBD1	CSGADVTGEKLFF	TGCAGCGGTGCGGACGTGACAGGGGAAAAACTGTTTTTT
TRBV12-5	TRBJ1-1	NA	TRBD1	CASGYPGGEAFF	TGTGCTAGTGGTTACCCAGGGGGGGAAGCTTTCTTT
TRBV20-1	TRBJ2-7	NA	TRBD1	CSARTGGEQYF	TGCAGTGCCCGGACAGGGGGCGAGCAGTACTTC
TRBV20-1	TRBJ1-5	NA	NA	CSASGGGNQPQHF	TGCAGTGCAAGTGGGGGGGGCAATCAGCCCCAGCATTTT
TRBV2	TRBJ2-5	few	TRBD2	CASRRDAGGETQYF	TGTGCCAGTCGGAGGGATGCGGGGGGGGAGACCCAGTACTTC
TRBV10-1	TRBJ1-1	NA	NA	CASSLTLTKMNTEAFF	TGCGCCAGCAGCCTCACCCTGACAAAGATGAACACTGAAGCTTTCTTT
TRBV3-1/TRBV3-2	TRBJ2-6	few	NA	CASSLQSSGANVLTF	TGTGCCAGCAGCCTACAGTCCTCTGGGGCCAACGTCCTGACTTTC
TRBV6-5	TRBJ1-1	NA	TRBD1	CASSYFRTGNTEAFF	TGTGCCAGCAGTTACTTCCGGACAGGGAACACTGAAGCTTTCTTT
TRBV2	TRBJ1-5	NA	NA	CASSESGRNQPQHF	TGTGCCAGCAGTGAATCGGGGAGAAATCAGCCCCAGCATTTT
TRBV19	TRBJ2-1	NA	NA	CASSIVEGTYYNEQFF	TGTGCCAGTAGTATAGTCGAGGGGACATACTACAATGAGCAGTTCTTC
TRBV3-1/TRBV3-2	TRBJ1-6	NA	NA	CASSSRGTSLLKINSPLHF	TGTGCCAGCAGCTCCCGAGGGACTTCACTGCTTAAAATTAATTCACCCCTCCACTTT
TRBV11-3	TRBJ1-1	NA	TRBD1	CASSRDSLNTEAFF	TGTGCCAGCAGCAGGGACAGCTTGAACACTGAAGCTTTCTTT
TRBV5-1	TRBJ2-1	NA	NA	CASSLGTVNEQFF	TGCGCCAGCAGCTTGGGGACAGTCAATGAGCAGTTCTTC
TRBV4-1	TRBJ1-4	NA	NA	CASSQDRGGRGEKLFF	TGCGCCAGCAGCCAAGATAGGGGGGGAAGGGGTGAAAAACTGTTTTTT
TRBV10-3	TRBJ1-1	once	TRBD1	CAISEYWTGGLTEAFF	TGTGCCATCAGTGAGTATTGGACAGGGGGCTTGACTGAAGCTTTCTTT
TRBV9	TRBJ2-6	NA	NA	CASSVEGTGANVLTF	TGTGCCAGCAGCGTAGAAGGGACAGGGGCCAACGTCCTGACTTTC
TRBV10-3	TRBJ2-7	NA	TRBD2	CAIAGLTWNEQYF	TGTGCCATAGCGGGGTTGACATGGAACGAGCAGTACTTC
TRBV11-3	TRBJ1-2	NA	NA	CASSLNRTGDLANYGYTF	TGTGCCAGCAGCCTTAATCGGACGGGAGACCTAGCTAACTATGGCTACACCTTC
TRBV5-1	TRBJ2-5	once	NA	CASSPAPGVQETQYF	TGCGCCAGCAGCCCGGCCCCAGGGGTGCAAGAGACCCAGTACTTC
TRBV6-5	TRBJ1-2	NA	TRBD1	CASSPGQGASGYTF	TGTGCCAGCAGTCCCGGACAGGGGGCGAGTGGCTACACCTTC